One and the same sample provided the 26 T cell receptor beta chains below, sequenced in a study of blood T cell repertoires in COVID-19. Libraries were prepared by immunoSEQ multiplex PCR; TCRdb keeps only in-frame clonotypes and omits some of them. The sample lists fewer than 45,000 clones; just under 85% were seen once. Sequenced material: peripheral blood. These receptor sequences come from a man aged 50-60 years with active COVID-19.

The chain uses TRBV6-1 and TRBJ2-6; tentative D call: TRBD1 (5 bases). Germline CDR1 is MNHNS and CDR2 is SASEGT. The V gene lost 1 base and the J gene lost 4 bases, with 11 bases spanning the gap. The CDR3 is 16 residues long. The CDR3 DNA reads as TGTGCCAGCAGTGAAGGAAGGGGAACCGGGGCCAACGTCCTGACTTTC. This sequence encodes CASSEGRGTGANVLTF.

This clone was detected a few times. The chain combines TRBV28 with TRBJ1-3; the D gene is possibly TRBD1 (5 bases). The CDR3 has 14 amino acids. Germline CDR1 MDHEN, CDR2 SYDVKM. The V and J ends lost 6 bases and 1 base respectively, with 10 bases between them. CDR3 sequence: CASRTQVSGNTIYF. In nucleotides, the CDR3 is TGTGCCAGCAGGACACAGGTTTCTGGAAACACCATATATTTT.

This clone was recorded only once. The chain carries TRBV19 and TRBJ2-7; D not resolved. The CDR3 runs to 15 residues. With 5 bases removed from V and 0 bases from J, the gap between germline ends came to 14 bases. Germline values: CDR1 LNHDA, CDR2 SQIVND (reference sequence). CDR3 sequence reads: CASSPRVRSSYEQYF. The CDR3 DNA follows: TGTGCCAGTAGTCCCCGGGTGAGGAGCTCCTACGAGCAGTACTTC.

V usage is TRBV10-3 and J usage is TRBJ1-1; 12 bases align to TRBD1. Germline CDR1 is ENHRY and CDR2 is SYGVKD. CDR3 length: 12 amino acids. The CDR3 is CAGGQGATEAFF. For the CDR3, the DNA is TGTGCGGGGGGACAGGGGGCGACTGAAGCTTTCTTT.

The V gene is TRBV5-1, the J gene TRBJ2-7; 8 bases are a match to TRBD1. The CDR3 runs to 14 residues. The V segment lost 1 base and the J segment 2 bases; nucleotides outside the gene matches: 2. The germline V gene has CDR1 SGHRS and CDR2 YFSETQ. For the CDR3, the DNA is TGCGCCAGCAGCTTGAAGACAGGGGCCTACGAGCAGTACTTC. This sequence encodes CASSLKTGAYEQYF.

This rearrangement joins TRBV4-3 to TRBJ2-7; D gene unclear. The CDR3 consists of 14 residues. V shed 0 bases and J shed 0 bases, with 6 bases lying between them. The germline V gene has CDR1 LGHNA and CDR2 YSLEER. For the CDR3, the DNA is TGCGCCAGCAGCCAAGATACTTTCTCCTACGAGCAGTACTTC. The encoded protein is CASSQDTFSYEQYF.

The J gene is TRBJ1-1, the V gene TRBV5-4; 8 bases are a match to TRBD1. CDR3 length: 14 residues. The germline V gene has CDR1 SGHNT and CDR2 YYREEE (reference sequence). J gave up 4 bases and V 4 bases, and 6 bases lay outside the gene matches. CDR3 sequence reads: CASSPDRGFTEAFF. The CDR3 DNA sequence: TGTGCCAGCAGCCCAGACAGGGGTTTCACTGAAGCTTTCTTT.

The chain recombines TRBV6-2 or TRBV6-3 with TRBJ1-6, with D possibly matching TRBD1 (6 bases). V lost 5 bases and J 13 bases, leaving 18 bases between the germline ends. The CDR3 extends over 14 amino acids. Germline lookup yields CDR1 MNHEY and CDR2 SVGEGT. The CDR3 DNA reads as TGTGCCAGCAGTCCGACAGGAGCAAGCTCCCCCCTCCACTTT. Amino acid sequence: CASSPTGASSPLHF.

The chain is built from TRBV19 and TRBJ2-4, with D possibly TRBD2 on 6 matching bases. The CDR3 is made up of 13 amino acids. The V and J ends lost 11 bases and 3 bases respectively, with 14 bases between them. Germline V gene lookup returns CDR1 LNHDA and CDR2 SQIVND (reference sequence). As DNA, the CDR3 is TGTGCCGCCAGGGACGGGGGCAAAAACATTCAGTACTTC. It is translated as CAARDGGKNIQYF.

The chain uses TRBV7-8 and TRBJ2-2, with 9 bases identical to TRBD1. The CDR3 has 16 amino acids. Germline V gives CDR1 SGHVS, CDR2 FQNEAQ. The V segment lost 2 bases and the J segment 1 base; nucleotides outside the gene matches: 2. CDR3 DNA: TGTGCCAGCAGCTTACAGGGACAGGGGAACACCGGGGAGCTGTTTTTT. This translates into CASSLQGQGNTGELFF.

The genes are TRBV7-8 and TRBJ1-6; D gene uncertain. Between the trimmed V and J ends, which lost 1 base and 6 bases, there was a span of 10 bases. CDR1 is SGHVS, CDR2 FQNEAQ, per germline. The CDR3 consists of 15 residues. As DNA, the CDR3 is TGTGCCAGCAGCTTAGTCAGAGGGATTAATTCACCCCTCCACTTT. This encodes CASSLVRGINSPLHF.

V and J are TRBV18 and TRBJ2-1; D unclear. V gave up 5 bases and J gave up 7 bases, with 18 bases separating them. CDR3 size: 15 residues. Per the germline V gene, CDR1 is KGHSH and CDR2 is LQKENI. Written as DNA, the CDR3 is TGTGCCAGCTCAAGTAGTATCGAGTTGAGGAATGAGCAGTTCTTC. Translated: CASSSSIELRNEQFF.

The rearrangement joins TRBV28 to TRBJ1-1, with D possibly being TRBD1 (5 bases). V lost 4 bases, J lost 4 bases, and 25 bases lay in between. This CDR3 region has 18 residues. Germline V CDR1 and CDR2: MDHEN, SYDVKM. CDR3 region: CASSSSWRGPIGSTEAFF. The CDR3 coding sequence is TGTGCCAGCAGTTCTTCTTGGAGGGGCCCTATAGGGAGCACTGAAGCTTTCTTT.

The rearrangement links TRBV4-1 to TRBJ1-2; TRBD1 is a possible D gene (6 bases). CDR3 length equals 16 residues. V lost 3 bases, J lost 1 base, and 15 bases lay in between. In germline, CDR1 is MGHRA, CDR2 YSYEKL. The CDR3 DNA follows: TGCGCCAGCAGCCACGAGACAGGACGGGTTAACTATGGCTACACCTTC. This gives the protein CASSHETGRVNYGYTF.

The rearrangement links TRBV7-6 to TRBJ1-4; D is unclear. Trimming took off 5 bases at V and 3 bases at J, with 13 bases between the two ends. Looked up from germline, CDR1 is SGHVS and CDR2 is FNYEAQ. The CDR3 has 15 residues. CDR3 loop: CASSLGRAANEKLFF. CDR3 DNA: TGTGCCAGCAGCCTAGGGCGGGCGGCTAATGAAAAACTGTTTTTT.

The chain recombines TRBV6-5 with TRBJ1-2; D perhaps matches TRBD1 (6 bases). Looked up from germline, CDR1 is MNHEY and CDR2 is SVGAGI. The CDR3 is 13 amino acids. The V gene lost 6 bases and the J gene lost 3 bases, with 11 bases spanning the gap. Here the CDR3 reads CASRRGADYGYTF. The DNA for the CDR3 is TGTGCCAGCAGACGGGGGGCTGACTATGGCTACACCTTC.

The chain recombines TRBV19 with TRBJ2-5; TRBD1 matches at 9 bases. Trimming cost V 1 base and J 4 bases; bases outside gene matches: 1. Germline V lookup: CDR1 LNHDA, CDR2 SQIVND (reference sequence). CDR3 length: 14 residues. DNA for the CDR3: TGTGCCAGTAGTATAGGACAGGGGGGAGAGACCCAGTACTTC. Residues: CASSIGQGGETQYF.

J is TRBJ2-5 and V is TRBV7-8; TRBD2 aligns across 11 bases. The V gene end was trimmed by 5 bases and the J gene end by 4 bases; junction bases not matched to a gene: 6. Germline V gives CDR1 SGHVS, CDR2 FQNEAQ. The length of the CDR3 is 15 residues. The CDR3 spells CASSPPTSGVETQYF. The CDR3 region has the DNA TGTGCCAGCAGCCCACCGACTAGCGGGGTAGAGACCCAGTACTTC.

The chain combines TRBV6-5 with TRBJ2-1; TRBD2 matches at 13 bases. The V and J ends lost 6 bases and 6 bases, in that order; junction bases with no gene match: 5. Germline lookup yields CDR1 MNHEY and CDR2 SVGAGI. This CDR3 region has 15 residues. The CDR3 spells CASRRLAGGFNEQFF. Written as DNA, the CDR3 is TGTGCCAGCAGAAGACTAGCGGGGGGCTTCAATGAGCAGTTCTTC.

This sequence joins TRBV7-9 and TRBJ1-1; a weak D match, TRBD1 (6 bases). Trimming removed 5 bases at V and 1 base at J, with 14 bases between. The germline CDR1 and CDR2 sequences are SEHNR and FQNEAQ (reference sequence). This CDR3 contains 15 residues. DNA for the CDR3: TGTGCCAGCAGCCGCCCACGGACAGCGAACACTGAAGCTTTCTTT. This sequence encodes CASSRPRTANTEAFF. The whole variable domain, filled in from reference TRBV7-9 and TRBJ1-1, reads DTGVSQNPRHKITKRGQNVTFRCDPISEHNRLYWYRQTLGQGPEFLTYFQNEAQLEKSRLLSDRFSAERPKGSFSTLEIQRTEQGDSAMYLCASSRPRTANTEAFFGQGTRLTVV.

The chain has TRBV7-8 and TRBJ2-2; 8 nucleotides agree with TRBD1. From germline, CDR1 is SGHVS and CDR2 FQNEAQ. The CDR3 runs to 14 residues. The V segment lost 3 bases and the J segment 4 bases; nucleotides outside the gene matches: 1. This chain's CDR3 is CASSLGQVTGELFF. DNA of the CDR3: TGTGCCAGCAGCTTGGGACAGGTCACCGGGGAGCTGTTTTTT.

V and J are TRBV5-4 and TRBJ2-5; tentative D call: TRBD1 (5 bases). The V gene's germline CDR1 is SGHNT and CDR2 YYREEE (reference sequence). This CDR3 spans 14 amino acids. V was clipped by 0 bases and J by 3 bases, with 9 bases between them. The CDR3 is CASSLGQQKETQYF. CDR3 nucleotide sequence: TGTGCCAGCAGCTTGGGACAGCAAAAAGAGACCCAGTACTTC.

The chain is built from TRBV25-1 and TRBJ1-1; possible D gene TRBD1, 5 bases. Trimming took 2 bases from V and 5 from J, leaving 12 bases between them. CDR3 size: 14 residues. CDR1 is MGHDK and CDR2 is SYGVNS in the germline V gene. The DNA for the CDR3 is TGTGCCAGCAGTGAAGGTGGCAGGGTAACTGAAGCTTTCTTT. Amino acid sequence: CASSEGGRVTEAFF.

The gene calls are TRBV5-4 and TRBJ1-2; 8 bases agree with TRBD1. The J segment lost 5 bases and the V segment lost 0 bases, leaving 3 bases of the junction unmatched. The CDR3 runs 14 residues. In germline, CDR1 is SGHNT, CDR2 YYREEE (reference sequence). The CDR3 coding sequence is TGTGCCAGCAGCTTGGACACAGGGGGGTATGGCTACACCTTC. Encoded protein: CASSLDTGGYGYTF.

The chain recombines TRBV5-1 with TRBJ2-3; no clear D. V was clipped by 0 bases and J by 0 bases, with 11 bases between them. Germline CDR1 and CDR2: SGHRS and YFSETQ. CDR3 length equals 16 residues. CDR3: CASSLVQVTSTDTQYF. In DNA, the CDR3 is TGCGCCAGCAGCTTGGTGCAGGTCACTAGCACAGATACGCAGTATTTT. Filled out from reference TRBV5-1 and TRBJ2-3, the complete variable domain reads KAGVTQTPRYLIKTRGQQVTLSCSPISGHRSVSWYQQTPGQGLQFLFEYFSETQRNKGNFPGRFSGRQFSNSRSEMNVSTLELGDSALYLCASSLVQVTSTDTQYFGPGTRLTVL.

CDR3 sequence reads: CASSSRPRGGDSPLHF. The CDR3 nucleotides read TGTGCCAGCAGCTCCCGCCCCCGGGGTGGAGATTCACCCCTCCACTTT. The chain couples TRBV7-2 to TRBJ1-6; no clear D. The germline V gene encodes CDR1 SGHTA and CDR2 FQGNSA. V was pared by 4 bases and J by 8 bases, with 18 bases between. The CDR3 loop spans 16 amino acids.